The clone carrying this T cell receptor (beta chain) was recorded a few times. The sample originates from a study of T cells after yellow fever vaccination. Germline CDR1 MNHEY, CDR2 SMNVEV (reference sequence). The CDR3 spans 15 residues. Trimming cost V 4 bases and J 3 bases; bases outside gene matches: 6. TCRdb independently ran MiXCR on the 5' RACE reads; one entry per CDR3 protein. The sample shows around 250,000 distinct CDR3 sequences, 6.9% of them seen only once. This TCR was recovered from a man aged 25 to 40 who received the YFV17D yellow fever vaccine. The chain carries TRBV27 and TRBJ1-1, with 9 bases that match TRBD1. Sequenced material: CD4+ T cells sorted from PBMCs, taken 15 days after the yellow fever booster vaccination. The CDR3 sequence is CASSSDRGTHTEAFF. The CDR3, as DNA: TGTGCCAGCAGTTCCGACAGGGGGACCCACACTGAAGCTTTCTTT.